The sequence of this TCR beta chain was determined in a study of OX40 agonist ivuxolimab in advanced cancers. The protocol was immunoSEQ multiplex PCR, while the TCRdb copy is restricted to in-frame clones and leaves out a portion. Found here are some 72,000 clones, 84% of them singletons; the top ten hold around 0.51%. The length of the CDR3 is 13 residues. Germline V CDR1 and CDR2: MNHEY, SMNVEV (reference sequence). The V and J ends lost 4 bases and 4 bases respectively, with 8 bases between them. General study findings and limits: At 0.1 to 3.0 mg/kg, clonal expansion of CD4+ and CD8+ blood T cells had occurred by week 6.

This clone appeared a single time. Antigen specificity is unknown. The clonotype was recovered from an adult with an advanced solid tumor such as melanoma, head and neck, liver or kidney cancer. The V call is TRBV27, the J call TRBJ2-1, with D possibly being TRBD2 (6 bases). This sample comprised CD4+ or CD8+ T cells sorted from blood, obtained in a trial of the OX40 agonist ivuxolimab. CDR3 region: CASSSDYYNEQFF. The CDR3 bases are TGTGCCAGCAGTTCGGACTATTACAATGAGCAGTTCTTC.